This TCR beta chain came from a study of PD-1 blockade in classical Hodgkin lymphoma. Sequenced by immunoSEQ multiplex PCR; TCRdb stores in-frame clones only, minus some. The sample has 15,000 or so clones, roughly four fifths seen once. CDR1 MNHEY and CDR2 SVGAGI come from the germline V gene. The CDR3 consists of 15 residues. Trimming removed 2 bases at V and 1 base at J, with 12 bases between. Every patient had relapsed following autologous stem cell transplantation, and cohorts differed in brentuximab vedotin exposure. The rearrangement joins TRBV6-5 to TRBJ2-7, with D possibly matching TRBD2 (6 bases). The sequenced sample was peripheral blood mononuclear cells (PBMCs), obtained at baseline. The source is a human donor with classical Hodgkin lymphoma. For the CDR3, the DNA is TGTGCCAGCAGTTACAGCCCCGGGGGATCCTACGAGCAGTACTTC. This encodes CASSYSPGGSYEQYF.